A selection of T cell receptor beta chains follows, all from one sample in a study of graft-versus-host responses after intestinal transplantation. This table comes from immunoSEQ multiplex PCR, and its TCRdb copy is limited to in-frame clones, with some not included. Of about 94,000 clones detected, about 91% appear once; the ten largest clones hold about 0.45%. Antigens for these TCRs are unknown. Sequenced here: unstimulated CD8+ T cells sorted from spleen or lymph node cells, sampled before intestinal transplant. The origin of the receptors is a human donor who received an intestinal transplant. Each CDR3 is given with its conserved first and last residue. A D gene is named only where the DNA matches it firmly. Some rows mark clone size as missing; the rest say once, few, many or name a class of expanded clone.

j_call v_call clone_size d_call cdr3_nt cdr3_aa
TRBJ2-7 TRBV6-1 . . TGTGCCAGCAGTTATACCGGGAGCGGCGAGCAGTACTTC CASSYTGSGEQYF
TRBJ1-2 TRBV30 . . TGTGCCTGGACTAGTGGAGGGGCGAACTATGGCTACACCTTC CAWTSGGANYGYTF
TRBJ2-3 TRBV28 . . TGTGCCAGCAGTTTAGGGCTTGCAGTCAGCACAGATACGCAGTATTTT CASSLGLAVSTDTQYF
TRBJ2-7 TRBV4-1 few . TGCGCCAGCTCCGAGGGGGGGGAGTGGTACGAGCAGTACTTC CASSEGGEWYEQYF
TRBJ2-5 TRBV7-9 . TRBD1 TGTGCCAGCAGCATACAAGCGCAGGGGGCGCAAGAGACCCAGTACTTC CASSIQAQGAQETQYF
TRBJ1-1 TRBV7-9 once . TGTGCCAGCAGCTCCCCTCGGGGGGGCACTGAAGCTTTCTTT CASSSPRGGTEAFF
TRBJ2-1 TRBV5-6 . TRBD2 TGTGCCAGCAGCTTGTCCCTAGCGGGGGGCGATGAGCAGTTCTTC CASSLSLAGGDEQFF
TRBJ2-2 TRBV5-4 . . TGTGCCAGCAGCTTGGTTGCTACGAACACCGGGGAGCTGTTTTTT CASSLVATNTGELFF
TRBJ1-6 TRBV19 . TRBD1 TGTGCCAGTAGCGGACAGGGCATTTCACCCCTCCACTTT CASSGQGISPLHF
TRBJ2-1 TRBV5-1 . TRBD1 TGCGCCAGCAGCTCCCCGGGACAGATCTACAATGAGCAGTTCTTC CASSSPGQIYNEQFF
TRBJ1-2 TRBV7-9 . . TGTGCCAGCAGCCCATCAGAGACAGAGATCTATGGCTACACCTTC CASSPSETEIYGYTF
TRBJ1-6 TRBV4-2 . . TGTGCCAGCAGCCCCTTCAGGGGAGATAATTCACCCCTCCACTTT CASSPFRGDNSPLHF
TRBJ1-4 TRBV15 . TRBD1 TGTGCCACCACCCCGTCGGGACAGCTAAATGAAAAACTGTTTTTT CATTPSGQLNEKLFF
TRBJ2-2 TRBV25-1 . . TGTGCCAGCTCCACAGGGCTCGGGGAGCTGTTTTTT CASSTGLGELFF
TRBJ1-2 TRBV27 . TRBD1 TGTGCCAGCAGTCGCCGGGACAGCGGCCTCCATGGCTACACCTTC CASSRRDSGLHGYTF
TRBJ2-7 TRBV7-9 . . TGTGCCAGCAGCCCGCAGGGTGCGACCTACGAGCAGTACTTC CASSPQGATYEQYF
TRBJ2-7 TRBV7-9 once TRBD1 TGTGCCAGCAGCTTAGCGAGTGGGACAGGGCCCTACGAGCAGTACTTC CASSLASGTGPYEQYF
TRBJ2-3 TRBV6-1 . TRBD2 TGTGCCAGCAGTGACACACCGGGACTAGCGGGGTCCTTGGAGACAGATACGCAGTATTTT CASSDTPGLAGSLETDTQYF
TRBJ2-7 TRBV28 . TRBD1 TGTGCCAGCAGCCCTAGGGATAAGGGGGCCCTAAGAACGATATACGAGCAGTACTTC CASSPRDKGALRTIYEQYF
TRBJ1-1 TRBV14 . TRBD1 TGTGCCAGCAGCCACCACCGAGGACAGGGAAAGGACACTGAAGCTTTCTTT CASSHHRGQGKDTEAFF
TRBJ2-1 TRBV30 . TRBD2 TGTGCCGGGGCGGGGGACTACAATGAGCAGTTCTTC CAGAGDYNEQFF
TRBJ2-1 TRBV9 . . TGTGCCAGCAGCGTAGGATACGGTAGCTCCAATGAGCAGTTCTTC CASSVGYGSSNEQFF
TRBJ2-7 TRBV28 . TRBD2 TGTGCCAGCAGTTTAAGACTAGCGGGAGATGTCGCGCAGTACTTC CASSLRLAGDVAQYF
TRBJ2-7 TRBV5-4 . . TGTGCCAGCAGCTTTGGAGGATTCGGCGGAAACTACGAGCAGTACTTC CASSFGGFGGNYEQYF
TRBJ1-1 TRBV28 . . TGTGCCAGCAGTCTCACCCACGGAGGCACTGAAGCTTTCTTT CASSLTHGGTEAFF
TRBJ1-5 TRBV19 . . TGTGCCAGTAGTATTTCAGGGAATCAGCCCCAGCATTTT CASSISGNQPQHF
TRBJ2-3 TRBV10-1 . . TGCGCCAGCAGTCAAACAGGGGGGGTAGCAGATACGCAGTATTTT CASSQTGGVADTQYF
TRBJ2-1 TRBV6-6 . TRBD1 TGTGCCAGCAGTTACGGTCCTCGACAGGGGGCGGATGAGCAGTTCTTC CASSYGPRQGADEQFF
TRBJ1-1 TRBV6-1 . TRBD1 TGTGCCAGCAGTCCAGGACAGGGGTGGAACACTGAAGCTTTCTTT CASSPGQGWNTEAFF
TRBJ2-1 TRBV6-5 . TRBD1 TGTGCCAGCAGTTCCGGGACAGGCATCCACAATGAGCAGTTCTTC CASSSGTGIHNEQFF
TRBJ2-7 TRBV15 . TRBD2 TGTGCCACCTCGGGGGGGAGGGGTTCCTACGAGCAGTACTTC CATSGGRGSYEQYF
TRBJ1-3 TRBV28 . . TGTGCCAGCAGTTTACTAACTGGAAACACCATATATTTT CASSLLTGNTIYF
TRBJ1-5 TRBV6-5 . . TGTGCCAGCAGCCTTCGATGGGCAGGGGATCAGCCCCAGCATTTT CASSLRWAGDQPQHF
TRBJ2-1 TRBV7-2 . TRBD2 TGTGCCAGCAGCTTAGTAACTAGCGGGATCTACAATGAGCAGTTCTTC CASSLVTSGIYNEQFF
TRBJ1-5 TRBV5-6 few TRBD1 TGTGCCAGCAGCGCCGGGACAGGGTATCAACCCCAGCATTTT CASSAGTGYQPQHF
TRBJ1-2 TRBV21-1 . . TGTGCCAGCAGGTCCGACCGGAGGAACTATGGCTACACCTTC CASRSDRRNYGYTF
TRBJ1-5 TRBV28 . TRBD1 TGTGCCAGCAGTTCTCCTCCGGACAGGGACCATTATAGCAATCAGCCCCAGCATTTT CASSSPPDRDHYSNQPQHF
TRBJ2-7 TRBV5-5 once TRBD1 TGTGCCAGCAGCTCCGGGACAGGGGTCTACGAGCAGTACTTC CASSSGTGVYEQYF
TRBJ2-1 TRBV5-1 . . TGCGCCAGCAGCTTGGCCGGTAATGAGCAGTTCTTC CASSLAGNEQFF
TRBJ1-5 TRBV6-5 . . TGTGCCAGCAGCCTTTATGGGCATCAGCCCCAGCATTTT CASSLYGHQPQHF
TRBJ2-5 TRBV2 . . TGTGCCAGCAACACCCCATGGAGGGACCAAGAGACCCAGTACTTC CASNTPWRDQETQYF
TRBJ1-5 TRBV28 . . TGTGCCAGCAGTTCCACAGGTAATAGCAATCAGCCCCAGCATTTT CASSSTGNSNQPQHF
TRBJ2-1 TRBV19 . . TGTGCCAGTAGTATCGCGAGAAATGAGCAGTTCTTC CASSIARNEQFF
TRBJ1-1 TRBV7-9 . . TGTGCCAGCAGCTTGGGCCCCGGAAGTGAAGCTTTCTTT CASSLGPGSEAFF
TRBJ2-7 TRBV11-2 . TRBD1 TGTGCCAGCAGCTTAGGGACAGGGGGCTACGAGCAGTACTTC CASSLGTGGYEQYF
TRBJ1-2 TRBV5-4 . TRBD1 TGTGCCAGCAGCGCGCCGACAGGGCCCTATGGCTACACCTTC CASSAPTGPYGYTF
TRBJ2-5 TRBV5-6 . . TGTGCCAGCAGCATGGACAAGGAGCCCCAAGAGACCCAGTACTTC CASSMDKEPQETQYF
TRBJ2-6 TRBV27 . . TGTGCCAGCAGTCCGTCAGTCTCTGGGGCCAACGTCCTGACTTTC CASSPSVSGANVLTF
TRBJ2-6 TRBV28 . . TGTGCCAGCAGTTTGATTGGACAGTCTGGGGCCAACGTCCTGACTTTC CASSLIGQSGANVLTF
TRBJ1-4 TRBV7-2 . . TGTGCCAGCAGCAAATTTGGCGGGGTCAGTGAAAAACTGTTTTTT CASSKFGGVSEKLFF